A single sample gave rise to the 23 T cell receptor beta chains below, sequenced in a study of shared clonotypes between healthy human individuals. Assay used: immunoSEQ multiplex PCR; TCRdb lists only in-frame clones, some missing. The top ten clones hold about 13% of a sample with approximately 470,000 clones, about 85% of them seen once. Sequencing was done on a sample of PBMCs. These receptors came from a woman aged 40 to 50 in good health. Some clones in this sample may be carry-over from other donors' samples.

The V gene is TRBV5-1, the J gene TRBJ2-7; 13 bases are shared with TRBD2. Germline CDR1 SGHRS, CDR2 YFSETQ. The CDR3 is 16 residues long. V dropped 0 bases and J dropped 4; count of bases not matched to a gene: 4. The CDR3 DNA reads TGCGCCAGCAGCTTGGGGACTAGCGGGAGAGGGTACGAGCAGTACTTC. This encodes CASSLGTSGRGYEQYF.

This chain connects TRBV2 to TRBJ2-1; D not certain. V lost 5 bases to trimming and J lost 7 bases, with 6 bases between them. CDR1 and CDR2 (germline): SNHLY, FYNNEI. The CDR3 is 11 residues long. CDR3 in amino acids: CASSQWNEQFF. The CDR3 DNA reads TGTGCCAGCAGTCAGTGGAATGAGCAGTTCTTC.

The chain uses TRBV7-6 and TRBJ1-3, with TRBD1 identical over 8 bases. The CDR3 contains 16 residues. J gave up 0 bases and V 5 bases, and 6 bases lay outside the gene matches. From germline, CDR1 is SGHVS and CDR2 FNYEAQ. CDR3 protein: CASSEGQGPSGNTIYF. The CDR3 DNA is TGTGCCAGCAGCGAAGGACAGGGCCCCTCTGGAAACACCATATATTTT.

The rearrangement uses TRBV29-1 and TRBJ2-3; D is unresolved. V lost 4 bases, J lost 6 bases, and 11 bases lay in between. The CDR3 has 12 residues. Germline V gene data show CDR1 as SQVTM and CDR2 as ANQGSEA. CDR3 DNA: TGCAGCGTTGGTCTAGTCCCCGATACGCAGTATTTT. Protein sequence: CSVGLVPDTQYF.

The DNA of the CDR3 is TGTGCCAGCAGTTCCCAGGGTCCTTACGAGCAGTACTTC. Translation: CASSSQGPYEQYF. The rearrangement links TRBV6-5 to TRBJ2-7, with D possibly matching TRBD1 (5 bases). This CDR3 contains 13 residues. Trimming took 4 bases from V and 4 from J, leaving 11 bases between them. The germline V gene encodes CDR1 MNHEY and CDR2 SVGAGI.

A remark on this clone: This likely stems from a read error, as it lies one base from a far larger clone. Other DNA variants within this sample encode the same CDR3. This rearrangement joins TRBV28 to TRBJ2-2; TRBD2 matches 10 bases. The CDR3 runs to 18 residues. The V gene's germline CDR1 is MDHEN and CDR2 SYDVKM. CDR3 region: CASSFPRAGLANTGELFF. The CDR3 DNA follows: TGTGCCAGCAGTTTTCCCCGGGCGGGACTAGCGAACACCGGGGAGCTGTTCTTT.

This chain links TRBV11-2 with TRBJ2-1, with D possibly TRBD1 on 6 matching bases. Germline V gene data show CDR1 as SGHAT and CDR2 as FQNNGV. V gave up 6 bases and J gave up 5 bases, with 14 bases separating them. There are 14 residues in the CDR3. The CDR3 loop reads CASRGFGGNNEQFF. The CDR3 nucleotides read TGTGCCAGCAGGGGTTTTGGGGGCAACAATGAGCAGTTCTTC.

This rearrangement joins TRBV19 to TRBJ2-2; 8 bases match TRBD1. Germline CDR1 is LNHDA and CDR2 is SQIVND (reference sequence). V gave up 1 base and J gave up 1 base; unmatched junction bases: 11. The CDR3 consists of 19 residues. The CDR3: CASSIVGEGGQENTGELFF. CDR3 DNA: TGTGCCAGTAGTATAGTTGGTGAGGGGGGACAGGAGAACACCGGGGAGCTGTTTTTT.

The V gene is TRBV19, the J gene TRBJ2-1; D remains unclear. V lost 4 bases to trimming and J lost 6 bases, with 10 bases between them. Germline V gene data show CDR1 as LNHDA and CDR2 as SQIVND (reference sequence). The CDR3 is 13 amino acids. CDR3 sequence: CASSRAWSNEQFF. In DNA form, the CDR3 reads TGTGCCAGTAGTAGGGCCTGGAGCAATGAGCAGTTCTTC.

V and J are TRBV4-3 and TRBJ2-7; the match to TRBD1 covers 8 bases. Trimming at V came to 2 bases and at J to 5 bases, leaving 8 bases not matched to a gene. CDR1 LGHNA and CDR2 YSLEER come from the germline V gene. This CDR3 is built from 15 residues. The CDR3 protein is CASSQSGGTGDEQYF. CDR3 sequence (DNA): TGCGCCAGCAGCCAAAGTGGCGGGACAGGCGACGAGCAGTACTTC.

This chain joins TRBV7-8 and TRBJ2-2, with 11 bases identical to TRBD2. This CDR3 comprises 18 residues. Germline values: CDR1 SGHVS, CDR2 FQNEAQ. Germline trimming cut 0 bases from V and 4 bases from J; bases unmatched to any gene: 7. The CDR3 DNA is TGTGCCAGCAGCTTAGCAGCGCTAGCGGGAGGTCGCACCGGGGAGCTGTTTTTT. Amino acids: CASSLAALAGGRTGELFF.

The V call is TRBV6-6, the J call TRBJ2-1; D gene ambiguous. Germline values: CDR1 MNHNY, CDR2 SVGAGI (reference sequence). The CDR3 is made up of 10 amino acids. Trimming removed 6 bases from V and 9 bases from J, with 6 bases in between. The CDR3 is CASSRSEQFF. The CDR3 nucleotides are TGTGCCAGCAGCAGAAGTGAGCAGTTCTTC.

The genes are TRBV7-9 and TRBJ1-1; perhaps TRBD1 as D (6 bases). V was pared by 5 bases and J by 7 bases, with 20 bases between. The CDR3 is 15 residues long. Germline loops: CDR1 SEHNR, CDR2 FQNEAQ (reference sequence). This chain's CDR3 is CASSRSLTGGSEAFF. The CDR3 bases are TGTGCCAGCAGCCGATCATTGACAGGAGGGAGTGAAGCTTTCTTT.

J is TRBJ1-5 and V is TRBV19; 8 bases map to TRBD1. CDR3 length equals 18 residues. Germline loops: CDR1 LNHDA, CDR2 SQIVND (reference sequence). J was trimmed by 0 bases and V by 0 bases; bases with no gene match: 7. The CDR3 loop reads CASSIDRTGPGSNQPQHF. The CDR3 region has the DNA TGTGCCAGTAGTATAGATCGGACAGGGCCAGGTAGCAATCAGCCCCAGCATTTT.

Worth noting for this clone: This likely traces to a read error, being one base from a far larger clone. The chain uses TRBV6-1 and TRBJ1-1; 7 nucleotides match TRBD1. Germline-derived CDR1 and CDR2 are MNHNS and SASEGT. The CDR3 runs to 13 residues. The CDR3 coding sequence is TGTGTCAGCGGGGGACAGATGAGAACTGAAGCTTTCTTT. It yields the protein CVSGGQMRTEAFF.

This clone was seen a single time. The chain uses TRBV5-4 and TRBJ2-2, with D tentatively TRBD2 (6 bases). The CDR3 extends over 14 amino acids. Trimming removed 3 bases from V and 5 bases from J, with 11 bases in between. CDR1 SGHNT and CDR2 YYREEE come from the germline V gene (reference sequence). CDR3 region: CASSSSEWTGELFF. The CDR3 DNA follows: TGTGCCAGCAGCTCTAGCGAGTGGACCGGGGAGCTGTTTTTT.

CDR3 in DNA: TGTGCCAGCTCACCACCCGGCAGGGGGGACGAGACCCAGTACTTC. The encoded protein is CASSPPGRGDETQYF. The gene calls are TRBV18 and TRBJ2-5, with a tentative D call TRBD1 (7 bases). Trimming took off 0 bases at V and 5 bases at J, with 13 bases between the two ends. Germline CDR1 and CDR2: KGHSH and LQKENI. CDR3 length: 15 residues.

V is TRBV30 and J is TRBJ2-3, with 11 nucleotides matching TRBD2. The CDR3 loop spans 18 amino acids. Germline assignment: CDR1 GTSNPN and CDR2 SVGIG (reference sequence). Trimming cost V 7 bases and J 0 bases; bases outside gene matches: 15. The CDR3 sequence: CAFDRGRLAGGSTDTQYF. The DNA of the CDR3 is TGTGCCTTTGACAGGGGAAGGCTAGCGGGGGGTAGCACAGATACGCAGTATTTT.

Of note for this clone: This sequence is one base from a far larger clone and is likely a read error. The chain recombines TRBV11-2 with TRBJ2-1; maybe TRBD1 (6 bases). This CDR3 region has 12 residues. The germline V gene has CDR1 SGHAT and CDR2 FQNNGV. The CDR3 bases are TGTGCCAGAAGCTTAAACAGGGATGAGCAGTTCTTC. It encodes CARSLNRDEQFF.

This chain uses TRBV5-4 with TRBJ2-7, with a possible D match to TRBD1 (7 bases). The V gene's germline CDR1 is SGHNT and CDR2 YYREEE (reference sequence). V lost 4 bases, J lost 0 bases, and 14 bases lay in between. This CDR3 has 15 residues. The CDR3 DNA follows: TGTGCCAGCAGCCACCGACAGGGACTCTCCTACGAGCAGTACTTC. It specifies CASSHRQGLSYEQYF.

The chain has TRBV14 and TRBJ2-2, with 9 bases identical to TRBD2. Germline V gene sequence: CDR1 SGHDN, CDR2 FVKESK. V dropped 5 bases and J dropped 6; count of bases not matched to a gene: 10. The CDR3 consists of 16 residues. In nucleotides, the CDR3 is TGTGCCAGCAGCAAAGGGGGTAGCGGGAGAGCCGGGGAGCTGTTTTTT. It specifies CASSKGGSGRAGELFF.

This chain uses TRBV28 with TRBJ1-5; TRBD1 matches at 9 bases. Germline CDR1 is MDHEN and CDR2 is SYDVKM. The CDR3 loop spans 17 amino acids. V lost 5 bases to trimming and J lost 11 bases; unmatched junction nucleotides: 19. The CDR3 bases are TGTGCCAGCAGTGATTTGGGCGCCGGGACAGGGAAAAGTTCCCAGCATTTT. It is translated as CASSDLGAGTGKSSQHF.

Remarks on this clone: One base separates it from a far larger clone, so it is likely a read error. V and J are TRBV10-3 and TRBJ1-1, with a tentative D call TRBD1 (6 bases). Germline CDR1 is ENHRY and CDR2 is SYGVKD. CDR3 size: 12 residues. The CDR3 nucleotides are TGTGCCAGCCAGGGGCCAACCCCTGAAGCTTTATTT. Translating it yields CASQGPTPEALF.